What follows is one T cell receptor (beta chain) and its context. Its antigen is unidentified. A read error may account for a junction end that differs from germline. Other nucleotide sequences in the sample specify the same CDR3. The data are from a study of cytomegalovirus exposure and HLA in healthy donors. The CDR3 extends over 17 amino acids. Per the germline V gene, CDR1 is LNHDA and CDR2 is SQIVND (reference sequence). General study findings and limits: Later on, a genetic analysis was performed. It linked a missense variant in DCLRE1C with V- and J-gene trimming of TCR beta. The productive fraction for most TCR beta V segments was about 87% or about 30% in an earlier analysis. Information on immune exposure was restricted to one variable (CMV serostatus).

The PCR had 60 Vbeta and 13 Jbeta primers. TCRdb's table, derived via immunoSEQ multiplex PCR, lists solely in-frame clones and lacks some. The sample shows 130,000 or so clones, 84% of them seen only once. The receptor was derived from a woman between 18 and 29 years old in good health and CMV-seropositive. Sequencing used PBMCs. The V call is TRBV19, the J call TRBJ1-5, with a tentative D call TRBD1 (5 bases). CDR3 sequence (DNA): TGTGCCAGTAGTATAGGTCTCCAGGGAAGTGAGGATCAGCCCCAACATTTT. It is translated as CASSIGLQGSEDQPQHF.